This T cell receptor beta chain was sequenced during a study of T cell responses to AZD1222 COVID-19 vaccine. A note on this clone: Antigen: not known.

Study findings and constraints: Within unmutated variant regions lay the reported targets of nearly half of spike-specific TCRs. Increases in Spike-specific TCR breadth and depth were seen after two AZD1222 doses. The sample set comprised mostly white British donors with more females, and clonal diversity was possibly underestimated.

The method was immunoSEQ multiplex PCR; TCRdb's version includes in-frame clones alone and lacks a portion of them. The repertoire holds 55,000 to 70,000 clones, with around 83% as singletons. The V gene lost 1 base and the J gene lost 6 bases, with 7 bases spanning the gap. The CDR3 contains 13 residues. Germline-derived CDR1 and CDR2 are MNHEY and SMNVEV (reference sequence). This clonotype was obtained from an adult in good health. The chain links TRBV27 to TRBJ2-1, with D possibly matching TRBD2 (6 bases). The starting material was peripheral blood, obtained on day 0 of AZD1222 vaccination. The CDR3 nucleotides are TGTGCCAGCAGTTTATTGGGGGGCAATGAGCAGTTCTTC. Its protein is CASSLLGGNEQFF.